A selection of T cell receptor beta chains follows, all from one sample in a study of vaccination and CD4 T cells after COVID-19. MiXCR, run by TCRdb on the PCR reads, gives a single entry per CDR3 protein. The profile shows 20,000 to 30,000 distinct CDR3 sequences, roughly 31% of them singletons. Antigen specificity for these receptors is unknown. The specimen comprised CD4+ T cells from blood, cultured in vitro, sampled about 7 months after SARS-CoV-2 vaccination. The receptors stem from a human donor who had recovered from COVID-19. Both conserved end residues are part of each CDR3. D genes are given only for firm matches. Clone size, where shown, is once, few, many, or a class for clones that have expanded.

TRBV6-1,few,TRBJ2-1,.,CASSESGSSYNEQFF,TGTGCCAGCAGTGAAAGCGGTAGCTCCTACAATGAGCAGTTCTTC
TRBV6-5,.,TRBJ2-7,.,CASSYSQGPADEQYF,TGTGCCAGCAGTTACAGCCAGGGGCCAGCGGACGAGCAGTACTTC
TRBV7-9,few,TRBJ1-2,.,CASSLAAGAVYYGYTF,TGTGCCAGCAGCTTAGCGGCAGGGGCTGTTTACTATGGCTACACCTTC
TRBV21-1,.,TRBJ2-3,.,CASSKLGIGGPLYRTDTQYF,TGTGCCAGCAGCAAATTGGGCATCGGTGGCCCGTTATACCGCACAGATACGCAGTATTTT
TRBV2,few,TRBJ2-5,TRBD2,CASSALAGPETQYF,TGTGCCAGCAGTGCTTTAGCGGGCCCAGAGACCCAGTACTTC
TRBV6-1,.,TRBJ2-1,.,CASSPNYQSSYNEQFF,TGTGCCAGCAGCCCTAATTACCAGAGCTCCTACAATGAGCAGTTCTTC
TRBV6-1,.,TRBJ2-3,.,CASSESRATDTQYF,TGTGCCAGCAGTGAGTCCAGGGCCACAGATACGCAGTATTTT
TRBV10-3,.,TRBJ1-2,.,CAISESGRTYGYTF,TGTGCCATCAGTGAGTCGGGCCGCACCTATGGCTACACCTTC
TRBV20-1,few,TRBJ2-7,TRBD2,CSAGEASGSYEQYF,TGCAGTGCTGGGGAGGCTAGCGGGAGTTACGAGCAGTACTTC
TRBV20-1,.,TRBJ2-1,.,CSARGEFEQFF,TGCAGTGCTAGGGGGGAGTTTGAGCAGTTCTTC
TRBV28,.,TRBJ2-3,.,CASSLRGDTQYF,TGTGCCAGCAGTTTAAGGGGGGATACGCAGTATTTT
TRBV29-1,.,TRBJ2-5,.,CSVVTDQETQYF,TGCAGCGTTGTAACAGACCAAGAGACCCAGTACTTC
TRBV29-1,.,TRBJ2-5,.,CSVGGLIRGGKGETQYF,TGCAGCGTCGGGGGCCTAATCCGCGGAGGGAAGGGTGAGACCCAGTACTTC